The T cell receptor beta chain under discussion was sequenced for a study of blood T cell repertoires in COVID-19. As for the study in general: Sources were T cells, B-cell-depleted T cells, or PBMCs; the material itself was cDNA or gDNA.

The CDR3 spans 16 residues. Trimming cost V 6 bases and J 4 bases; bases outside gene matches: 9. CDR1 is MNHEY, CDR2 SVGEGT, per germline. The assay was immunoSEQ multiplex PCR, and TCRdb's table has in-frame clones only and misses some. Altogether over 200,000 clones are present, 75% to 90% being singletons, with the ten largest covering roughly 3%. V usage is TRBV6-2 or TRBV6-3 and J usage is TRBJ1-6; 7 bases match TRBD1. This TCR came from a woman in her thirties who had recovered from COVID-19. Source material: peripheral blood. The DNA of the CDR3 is TGTGCCAGCAGCGCTACCCCGGGACAGTATAATTCACCCCTCCACTTT. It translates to CASSATPGQYNSPLHF.